The 30 T cell receptor beta chains listed next were all sequenced from one sample in a study of blood T cell repertoires in COVID-19. This table comes from immunoSEQ multiplex PCR, and its TCRdb copy is limited to in-frame clones, with some not included. Among 230,000 or so clones, 84% were seen once, and the ten largest hold nearly 20%. The sequenced material came from peripheral blood. The source is a man in his thirties or forties with active or convalescent COVID-19.

V gene TRBV7-9 combines with J gene TRBJ1-5; D is ambiguous. Trimming took off 0 bases at V and 0 bases at J, with 9 bases between the two ends. This CDR3 spans 16 amino acids. Germline values: CDR1 SEHNR, CDR2 FQNEAQ (reference sequence). As DNA, the CDR3 is TGTGCCAGCAGCTTAGCGCGCGGGGATAGCAATCAGCCCCAGCATTTT. As protein: CASSLARGDSNQPQHF. The whole variable domain, remainder taken from reference TRBV7-9 and TRBJ1-5, is DTGVSQNPRHKITKRGQNVTFRCDPISEHNRLYWYRQTLGQGPEFLTYFQNEAQLEKSRLLSDRFSAERPKGSFSTLEIQRTEQGDSAMYLCASSLARGDSNQPQHFGDGTRLSIL.

This sequence joins TRBV9 and TRBJ2-1, with TRBD1 as a possible D gene (6 bases). The V end lost 0 bases, the J end lost 4 bases, and 14 bases lay between the germline ends. The CDR3 consists of 16 residues. CDR1 and CDR2 from the germline V gene are SGDLS and YYNGEE. The CDR3 sequence: CASSVVGTNEYNEQFF. In nucleotides, the CDR3 is TGTGCCAGCAGCGTAGTGGGGACAAATGAATACAATGAGCAGTTCTTC.

The gene calls are TRBV2 and TRBJ1-5; 7 bases agree with TRBD1. The CDR3 sequence is 13 residues long. The ends lost 5 bases at V and 6 bases at J; junction bases unmatched: 4. Germline assignment: CDR1 SNHLY and CDR2 FYNNEI. CDR3 loop: CASSQGGGQPQHF. The DNA of the CDR3 is TGTGCCAGCAGTCAGGGGGGCGGTCAGCCCCAGCATTTT.

This chain links TRBV3-1 (or the pseudogene TRBV3-2) with TRBJ1-2, with 9 bases aligning to TRBD1. V was clipped by 3 bases and J by 8 bases; unmatched bases: 10. There are 15 residues in the CDR3. Germline V lookup: CDR1 LGHDT, CDR2 YNNKEL (reference sequence). This CDR3 is CASSHPGTGIGGYTF. Here the CDR3 DNA reads TGTGCCAGCAGCCACCCCGGGACAGGGATCGGGGGCTACACCTTC.

The chain recombines TRBV29-1 with TRBJ1-5, with TRBD1 matching 8 bases. V dropped 6 bases and J dropped 7; count of bases not matched to a gene: 11. In germline, CDR1 is SQVTM, CDR2 ANQGSEA. The CDR3 runs 14 residues. The CDR3 DNA reads TGCAGCGTCCCTGGACAGGGCAAGGGACAGCCCCAGCATTTT. Its protein product is CSVPGQGKGQPQHF.

The chain is built from TRBV11-2 and TRBJ2-1; D remains unclear. From germline, CDR1 is SGHAT and CDR2 FQNNGV. The CDR3 is 12 amino acids. The V and J ends lost 4 bases and 8 bases respectively, with 9 bases between them. CDR3 residues: CASSSIPHEQFF. The CDR3 coding sequence is TGTGCCAGCAGCTCCATCCCCCATGAGCAGTTCTTC. The variable domain in full, completed from reference TRBV11-2 and TRBJ2-1, reads EAGVAQSPRYKIIEKRQSVAFWCNPISGHATLYWYQQILGQGPKLLIQFQNNGVVDDSQLPKDRFSAERLKGVDSTLKIQPAKLEDSAVYLCASSSIPHEQFFGPGTRLTVL.

V gene TRBV10-3 combines with J gene TRBJ2-5, with no clear D. Trimming removed 0 bases at V and 1 base at J, with 3 bases between. This CDR3 comprises 13 residues. Germline V lookup: CDR1 ENHRY, CDR2 SYGVKD. CDR3 region: CAISESAQETQYF. CDR3 in DNA: TGTGCCATCAGTGAGTCGGCCCAAGAGACCCAGTACTTC.

The gene calls are TRBV19 and TRBJ1-6, with 10 bases matching TRBD1. V shed 5 bases, J shed 6 bases, and the junction held 7 bases outside the gene matches. This CDR3 comprises 16 residues. Germline CDR1 reads LNHDA; CDR2 reads SQIVND (reference sequence). The CDR3 sequence: CASSPGTGASNSPLHF. CDR3 nucleotide sequence: TGTGCCAGTAGTCCCGGGACAGGGGCCAGTAATTCACCCCTCCACTTT.

The chain is built from TRBV7-3 and TRBJ1-6; weak D call: TRBD1 (6 bases). The CDR3 is made up of 13 amino acids. Trimming stripped 4 bases from V and 12 bases from J, with 13 bases between. The germline gives CDR1 SGHTA, CDR2 FQGTGA. CDR3 DNA: TGTGCCAGCAGCTCGGACAGAGAGAGACCCCTCCACTTT. It yields the protein CASSSDRERPLHF.

This clone has just a few counts. V usage is TRBV7-8 and J usage is TRBJ1-2; the D is unclear. The CDR3 runs to 17 residues. The germline V gene encodes CDR1 SGHVS and CDR2 FQNEAQ. Between the trimmed V and J ends, which lost 1 base and 5 bases, there was a span of 20 bases. CDR3 in DNA: TGTGCCAGCAGCTTAGATTTTTCCCTGGGTCGGGAGTATGGCTACACCTTC. Its translation: CASSLDFSLGREYGYTF.

The chain combines TRBV28 with TRBJ1-6; TRBD1 matches at 12 bases. This CDR3 is 14 amino acids long. The V gene's germline CDR1 is MDHEN and CDR2 SYDVKM. The junction had 2 bases not matched to a gene; V was cut back by 4 bases and J by 10 bases. In DNA, the CDR3 is TGTGCCAGCAGTTCCGGGACAGGGGGCTCACCCCTCCACTTT. This gives the protein CASSSGTGGSPLHF.

The chain combines TRBV4-1 with TRBJ2-7; TRBD1 is a possible D gene (5 bases). This CDR3 comprises 15 residues. Germline V CDR1 and CDR2: MGHRA, YSYEKL. Trimming removed 0 bases from V and 5 bases from J, with 14 bases in between. The CDR3 coding sequence is TGCGCCAGCAGCCAAGATCCTGGCAGGGTCAACGAGCAGTACTTC. Protein: CASSQDPGRVNEQYF.

J is TRBJ1-5 and V is TRBV2, with D perhaps TRBD1 (5 bases). Trimming cost V 6 bases and J 2 bases, with 11 bases left between them. This CDR3 has 14 amino acids. The germline V gene has CDR1 SNHLY and CDR2 FYNNEI. CDR3: CASSPSRGNQPQHF. CDR3 bases: TGTGCCAGCAGCCCCAGCAGGGGCAATCAGCCCCAGCATTTT.

This chain links TRBV6-2 or TRBV6-3 with TRBJ2-5; 8 bases are shared with TRBD1. Germline-derived CDR1 and CDR2 are MNHEY and SVGEGT. This CDR3 spans 16 amino acids. The V gene end was trimmed by 3 bases and the J gene end by 4 bases; junction bases not matched to a gene: 10. The CDR3 is CASSYIGQGGGETQYF. In DNA, the CDR3 is TGTGCCAGCAGTTATATAGGACAGGGCGGTGGAGAGACCCAGTACTTC.

The chain combines TRBV6-2 or TRBV6-3 with TRBJ2-1; 11 bases agree with TRBD2. J lost 9 bases, V lost 0 bases, and 7 bases had no gene match. The CDR3 runs to 16 residues. The V gene's germline CDR1 is MNHEY and CDR2 SVGEGT. This CDR3 is CASSYSASGRIGEQFF. The CDR3 DNA follows: TGTGCCAGCAGTTACTCGGCTAGCGGGAGGATTGGTGAGCAGTTCTTC.

The CDR3 DNA sequence: TGCGCCAGCAGCCGGACTAGCTTTTTCTACGAGCAGTACTTC. It codes for CASSRTSFFYEQYF. This rearrangement joins TRBV5-1 to TRBJ2-7; the match to TRBD2 covers 8 bases. After removal of 4 bases from V and 3 bases from J, the junction contained 6 bases not matched to a gene. This CDR3 has 14 amino acids. Germline V CDR1 and CDR2: SGHRS, YFSETQ.

A single count supports this clone. The chain couples TRBV24-1 to TRBJ1-2; no firm D call. The CDR3 extends over 14 amino acids. The V gene's germline CDR1 is KGHDR and CDR2 SFDVKD. V lost 7 bases, J lost 3 bases, and 14 bases lay in between. The CDR3 nucleotides read TGTGCCACCAGCGCGCCCACAGTGGACTATGGCTACACCTTC. Its protein is CATSAPTVDYGYTF.

This clone appeared a few times. This sequence joins TRBV6-4 and TRBJ2-2, with 7 bases matching TRBD1. The CDR3 totals 14 residues. Per the germline V gene, CDR1 is MRHNA and CDR2 is SNTAGT. Trimming cost V 5 bases and J 6 bases; bases outside gene matches: 6. In nucleotides, the CDR3 is TGTGCCAGCAGTCCGGGACAGTACCCCGGGGAGCTGTTTTTT. Protein sequence: CASSPGQYPGELFF.

The chain couples TRBV7-2 to TRBJ2-1; 12 bases fit TRBD2. Germline CDR1 SGHTA, CDR2 FQGNSA. This CDR3 has 19 residues. The junction had 17 bases not matched to a gene; V was cut back by 1 base and J by 10 bases. CDR3 nucleotides: TGTGCCAGCAGCTTAGGATCAGGGGTAAGACTAGCGGGAGTACGGGAGCAGTTCTTC. Its protein is CASSLGSGVRLAGVREQFF.

V usage is TRBV5-1 and J usage is TRBJ1-3; TRBD1 agrees at 7 bases. Trimming at V came to 4 bases and at J to 0 bases, leaving 1 base not matched to a gene. Germline V gives CDR1 SGHRS, CDR2 YFSETQ. This CDR3 is built from 14 residues. The CDR3 nucleotides are TGCGCCAGCAGCCGGGACAGCTCTGGAAACACCATATATTTT. It specifies CASSRDSSGNTIYF.

The chain recombines TRBV13 with TRBJ2-5; 7 bases are a match to TRBD1. Per the germline V gene, CDR1 is PRHDT and CDR2 is FYEKMQ (reference sequence). The CDR3 runs 16 residues. V shed 0 bases and J 1 base; nucleotides not matched to a gene: 5. CDR3 amino acids: CASSLGATGSQETQYF. The DNA of the CDR3 is TGTGCCAGCAGCTTAGGGGCGACAGGGAGCCAAGAGACCCAGTACTTC.

The table lists this clone with a count of one. The rearrangement joins TRBV7-2 to TRBJ2-5; 8 bases match TRBD1. The length of the CDR3 is 15 residues. From germline, CDR1 is SGHTA and CDR2 FQGNSA. V lost 5 bases and J lost 7; bases outside the gene matches: 12. The CDR3 region has the DNA TGTGCCAGCAGCCTCGACAGGGGACGTCTGGGGACCCAGTACTTC. Its translation is CASSLDRGRLGTQYF. Complete variable domain (other parts from reference TRBV7-2 and TRBJ2-5): GAGVSQSPSNKVTEKGKDVELRCDPISGHTALYWYRQSLGQGLEFLIYFQGNSAPDKSGLPSDRFSAERTGGSVSTLTIQRTQQEDSAVYLCASSLDRGRLGTQYFGPGTRLLVL.

V is TRBV7-9 and J is TRBJ1-3; no clear D. CDR1 is SEHNR, CDR2 FQNEAQ, per germline (reference sequence). This CDR3 has 15 amino acids. V gave up 2 bases and J gave up 0 bases, with 8 bases separating them. DNA for the CDR3: TGTGCCAGCAGCTTATCGGGGATCTCTGGAAACACCATATATTTT. It encodes CASSLSGISGNTIYF.

The CDR3 sequence is CATSSRAGTGGDGDYGYTF. CDR3 in DNA: TGTGCCACCAGCTCCAGAGCCGGGACAGGGGGCGATGGCGACTATGGCTACACCTTC. The chain links TRBV15 to TRBJ1-2; 12 bases align to TRBD1. The CDR3 is made up of 19 amino acids. Germline V CDR1 and CDR2: LNHNV, YYDKDF (reference sequence). With 5 bases clipped from V and 3 bases from J, the junction kept 16 bases outside the gene matches.

This clone occurred a few times. The CDR3 nucleotides read TGCGCCAGCAGCCAAGAGATAGCGGAGAACACCGGGGAGCTGTTTTTT. Translating it yields CASSQEIAENTGELFF. J is TRBJ2-2 and V is TRBV4-3, with D possibly being TRBD2 (6 bases). The CDR3 spans 16 residues. Trimming took 0 bases from V and 1 from J, leaving 9 bases between them. CDR1 and CDR2 from the germline V gene are LGHNA and YSLEER.

This sequence joins TRBV4-3 and TRBJ1-6, with D possibly matching TRBD1 (5 bases). Per the germline V gene, CDR1 is LGHNA and CDR2 is YSLEER. The CDR3 spans 17 residues. Trimming took off 0 bases at V and 4 bases at J, with 13 bases between the two ends. Here the CDR3 reads CASSQEGSGQYNSPLHF. CDR3 nucleotide sequence: TGCGCCAGCAGCCAAGAGGGGTCCGGACAATATAATTCACCCCTCCACTTT.

This clone was seen a few times. The genes are TRBV3-1 (or the pseudogene TRBV3-2) and TRBJ1-6; TRBD1 agrees at 7 bases. This CDR3 is 13 amino acids long. Germline lookup yields CDR1 LGHDT and CDR2 YNNKEL (reference sequence). Trimming cost V 9 bases and J 9 bases; bases outside gene matches: 8. The CDR3: CASKQGTGSPLHF. CDR3 DNA: TGTGCCAGTAAACAGGGGACGGGTTCACCCCTCCACTTT.

This chain joins TRBV4-2 and TRBJ2-3; D is uncertain. Trimming stripped 2 bases from V and 4 bases from J, with 7 bases between. The CDR3 loop spans 13 amino acids. CDR1 LGHNA and CDR2 YNFKEQ come from the germline V gene. The CDR3 protein is CASSQPVPDTQYF. DNA for the CDR3: TGTGCCAGCAGCCAACCCGTCCCAGATACGCAGTATTTT.

The CDR3 coding sequence is TGCAGCGTGCTGCTCGACAGCTTCTATGGCTACACCTTC. Translation gives CSVLLDSFYGYTF. The V gene is TRBV29-1, the J gene TRBJ1-2, with D maybe TRBD1 (5 bases). Germline assignment: CDR1 SQVTM and CDR2 ANQGSEA. The CDR3 contains 13 residues. V lost 6 bases, J lost 4 bases, and 15 bases lay in between.

J is TRBJ2-1 and V is TRBV19, with a weak D call TRBD1 (5 bases). Germline V gene sequence: CDR1 LNHDA, CDR2 SQIVND (reference sequence). Trimming stripped 6 bases from V and 4 bases from J, with 19 bases between. CDR3 length: 16 residues. The chain's CDR3 is CASRTHALDIYNEQFF. The CDR3 nucleotides are TGTGCCAGTAGGACACACGCGCTGGACATATACAATGAGCAGTTCTTC.